The source of this TCR beta chain is a study of cytomegalovirus exposure and HLA in healthy donors. The CDR3 totals 15 residues. V lost 5 bases and J lost 3; bases outside the gene matches: 8. CDR1 and CDR2 (germline): PRHDT, FYEKMQ (reference sequence). 13 Jbeta primers and 60 Vbeta primers were used for the PCR. Only in-frame clones appear in the TCRdb table, and some are missing; sequencing was by immunoSEQ multiplex PCR. This table holds around 67,000 clones, about 70% found once. The sequenced material came from PBMCs. The TCR was taken from a woman aged 25 to 45 in good health and CMV-seronegative. The chain links TRBV13 to TRBJ1-1; 8 bases agree with TRBD1. The CDR3 loop is CASSPRDRSYTEAFF. Here the CDR3 DNA reads TGTGCCAGCAGCCCCCGGGACAGGTCGTACACTGAAGCTTTCTTT.